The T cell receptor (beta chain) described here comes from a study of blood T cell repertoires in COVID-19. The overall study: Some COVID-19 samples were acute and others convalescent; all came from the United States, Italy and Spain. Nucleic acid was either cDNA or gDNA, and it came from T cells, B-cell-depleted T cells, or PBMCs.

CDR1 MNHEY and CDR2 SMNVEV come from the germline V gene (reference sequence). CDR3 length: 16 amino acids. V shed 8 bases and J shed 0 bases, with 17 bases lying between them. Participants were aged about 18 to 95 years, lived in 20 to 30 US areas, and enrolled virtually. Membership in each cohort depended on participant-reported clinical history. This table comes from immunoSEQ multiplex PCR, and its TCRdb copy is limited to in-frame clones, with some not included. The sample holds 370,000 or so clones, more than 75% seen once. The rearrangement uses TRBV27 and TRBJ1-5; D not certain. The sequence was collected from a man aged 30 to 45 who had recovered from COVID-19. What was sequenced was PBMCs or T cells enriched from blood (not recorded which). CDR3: CASADYTLNSNQPQHF. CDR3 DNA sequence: TGTGCCAGCGCGGATTATACGCTGAATAGCAATCAGCCCCAGCATTTT.